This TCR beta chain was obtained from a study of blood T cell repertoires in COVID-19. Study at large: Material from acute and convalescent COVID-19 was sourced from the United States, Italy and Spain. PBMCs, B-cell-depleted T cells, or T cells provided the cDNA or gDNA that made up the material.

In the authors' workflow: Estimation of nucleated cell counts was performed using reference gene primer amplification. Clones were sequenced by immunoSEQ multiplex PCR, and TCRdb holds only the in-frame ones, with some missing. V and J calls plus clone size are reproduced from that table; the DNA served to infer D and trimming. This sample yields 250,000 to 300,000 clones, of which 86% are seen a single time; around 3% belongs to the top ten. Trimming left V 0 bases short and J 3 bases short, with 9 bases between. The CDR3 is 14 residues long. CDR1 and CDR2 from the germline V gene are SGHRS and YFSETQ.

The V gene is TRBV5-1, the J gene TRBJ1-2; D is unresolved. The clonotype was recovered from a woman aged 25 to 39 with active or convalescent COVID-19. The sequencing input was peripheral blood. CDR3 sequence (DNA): TGCGCCAGCAGCTTGGGTCCTGCGGACTATGGCTACACCTTC. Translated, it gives CASSLGPADYGYTF. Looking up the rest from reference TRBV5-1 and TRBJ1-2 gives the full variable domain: KAGVTQTPRYLIKTRGQQVTLSCSPISGHRSVSWYQQTPGQGLQFLFEYFSETQRNKGNFPGRFSGRQFSNSRSEMNVSTLELGDSALYLCASSLGPADYGYTFGSGTRLTVV.